These 3 T cell receptor beta chains were sequenced from one sample in a study of human T cells and chemical hapten exposure. TCRdb used MiXCR to reprocess the 5' RACE reads, holding one entry per CDR3 protein. The data contain 80,000 or so distinct CDR3 sequences, less than 20% of them seen just once; the ten biggest clones take up over 6.5%. Total RNA extraction was carried out from unfractionated whole blood. These receptor sequences come from a female donor in good health.

This clonotype has a single count. The chain combines TRBV7-2 with TRBJ1-2; TRBD1 is a possible D gene (5 bases). This CDR3 is built from 13 residues. Trimming cost V 5 bases and J 7 bases, with 14 bases left between them. CDR1 SGHTA and CDR2 FQGNSA come from the germline V gene. The CDR3 reads CASSPWQGLGYTF. The CDR3 DNA reads as TGTGCCAGCAGCCCCTGGCAGGGCCTTGGCTACACCTTC.

This clonotype was counted at least ten times. V is TRBV7-2 and J is TRBJ2-1, with 12 bases matching TRBD2. This CDR3 region has 15 residues. Germline CDR1 reads SGHTA; CDR2 reads FQGNSA. After removal of 4 bases from V and 6 bases from J, the junction contained 4 bases not matched to a gene. The CDR3 reads CASSSLAGGGNEQFF. DNA of the CDR3: TGTGCCAGCAGCTCACTAGCGGGAGGTGGCAATGAGCAGTTCTTC.

This clonotype has a count of ten or more. The chain uses TRBV6-2 or TRBV6-3 and TRBJ1-5; D uncertain. The CDR3 sequence is 15 residues long. The V and J ends lost 5 bases and 0 bases respectively, with 11 bases between them. Germline assignment: CDR1 MNHEY and CDR2 SVGEGT. The CDR3 region is CASSRRGVSNQPQHF. For the CDR3, the DNA is TGTGCCAGCAGTCGACGGGGAGTTAGCAATCAGCCCCAGCATTTT.